The 32 T cell receptor beta chains presented below share a single source sample, sequenced in a study of OX40 agonist ivuxolimab in advanced cancers. Method: immunoSEQ multiplex PCR; TCRdb's copy keeps in-frame clones and lacks some. The table has tens of thousands of clones, about 89% seen once. The sample was CD4+ or CD8+ T cells sorted from blood, taken in a trial of the OX40 agonist ivuxolimab. The source of these receptors is an adult with an advanced solid tumor such as melanoma, head and neck, liver or kidney cancer.

This chain links TRBV28 with TRBJ2-5; the D gene is possibly TRBD2 (6 bases). Deletions cut 3 bases from V and 9 bases from J, with 14 bases between. The CDR3 covers 13 residues. CDR1 is MDHEN, CDR2 SYDVKM, per germline. The CDR3 loop is CASSLEGRGAQYF. CDR3 DNA: TGTGCCAGCAGTTTGGAGGGTCGGGGAGCCCAGTACTTC. Looking up the rest from reference TRBV28 and TRBJ2-5 gives the full variable domain: DVKVTQSSRYLVKRTGEKVFLECVQDMDHENMFWYRQDPGLGLRLIYFSYDVKMKEKGDIPEGYSVSREKKERFSLILESASTNQTSMYLCASSLEGRGAQYFGPGTRLLVL.

The chain joins TRBV11-2 to TRBJ1-2; D call uncertain. V lost 1 base, J lost 4 bases, and 7 bases lay in between. The CDR3 has 13 amino acids. Germline assignment: CDR1 SGHAT and CDR2 FQNNGV. The CDR3 DNA reads TGTGCCAGCAGCTTAGGTCGCAGCTATGGCTACACCTTC. It translates to CASSLGRSYGYTF.

The CDR3 spells CASSSQGGTEAFF. The CDR3 DNA is TGTGCCAGCAGCTCTCAGGGTGGAACTGAAGCTTTCTTT. The chain links TRBV5-6 to TRBJ1-1, with a possible D match to TRBD1 (5 bases). Trimming cost V 3 bases and J 5 bases, with 11 bases left between them. Germline V lookup: CDR1 SGHDT, CDR2 YYEEEE. This CDR3 has 13 amino acids.

V is TRBV5-6 and J is TRBJ1-2; TRBD1 agrees at 8 bases. The junction had 5 bases not matched to a gene; V was cut back by 2 bases and J by 8 bases. The CDR3 length is 13 residues. From germline, CDR1 is SGHDT and CDR2 YYEEEE. CDR3 amino acids: CASSLRTGKGYTF. CDR3 in DNA: TGTGCCAGCAGCTTAAGGACAGGGAAAGGCTACACCTTC.

This clone rates as medium-sized. The J gene is TRBJ2-7, the V gene TRBV7-2, with D possibly matching TRBD1 (6 bases). This CDR3 has 14 amino acids. V lost 5 bases and J lost 4, with 15 bases in between. The germline gives CDR1 SGHTA, CDR2 FQGNSA. As DNA, the CDR3 is TGTGCCAGCAGCACCAACAGGGAAGCTTACGAGCAGTACTTC. Its protein is CASSTNREAYEQYF.

In this sample, this clone turned up a few times. The chain employs TRBV4-1 and TRBJ2-3; D is possibly TRBD2 (6 bases). Germline CDR1 reads MGHRA; CDR2 reads YSYEKL. Trimming shortened V by 4 bases and J by 12 bases, and 14 bases separated the two germline ends. The CDR3 loop spans 12 amino acids. The CDR3: CASSLPGLSQYF. The CDR3 DNA reads as TGCGCCAGCAGCCTACCGGGACTCTCTCAGTATTTT.

The V gene is TRBV2, the J gene TRBJ2-7; TRBD1 is a possible D gene (5 bases). The CDR3 sequence is 12 residues long. V was clipped by 3 bases and J by 5 bases, with 8 bases between them. The V gene's germline CDR1 is SNHLY and CDR2 FYNNEI. The CDR3 DNA reads TGTGCCAGCAGTGAGATCAGGGACGAGCAGTACTTC. Its protein is CASSEIRDEQYF.

The chain recombines TRBV6-6 with TRBJ1-3; the D gene is possibly TRBD1 (5 bases). The V end was cut by 6 bases, the J end by 0 bases, with 12 bases between. The CDR3 length is 15 residues. Germline V CDR1 and CDR2: MNHNY, SVGAGI (reference sequence). CDR3 region: CASRTHRFSGNTIYF. CDR3 bases: TGTGCCAGCAGAACCCACAGGTTCTCTGGAAACACCATATATTTT.

This chain uses TRBV6-5 with TRBJ1-5; the match to TRBD1 covers 8 bases. Looked up from germline, CDR1 is MNHEY and CDR2 is SVGAGI. The CDR3 extends over 15 amino acids. V lost 5 bases and J lost 3; bases outside the gene matches: 6. CDR3 DNA: TGTGCCAGCAGTCCCCTACAGGGGGTCAATCAGCCCCAGCATTTT. It translates to CASSPLQGVNQPQHF.

The chain joins TRBV4-2 to TRBJ2-7, with D unclear. Germline V gene sequence: CDR1 LGHNA, CDR2 YNFKEQ. This CDR3 region has 14 residues. Trimming removed 0 bases at V and 0 bases at J, with 6 bases between. The CDR3 coding sequence is TGTGCCAGCAGCCAAGATTCTCGCTCCTACGAGCAGTACTTC. Protein sequence: CASSQDSRSYEQYF.

The chain is built from TRBV19 and TRBJ2-3; no clear D gene. The CDR3 has 13 residues. Germline-derived CDR1 and CDR2 are LNHDA and SQIVND (reference sequence). The V end lost 4 bases, the J end lost 5 bases, and 10 bases lay between the germline ends. This CDR3 is CASSTTRRDTQYF. For the CDR3, the DNA is TGTGCCAGTAGTACAACACGGAGAGATACGCAGTATTTT.

The gene calls are TRBV9 and TRBJ1-1; 11 bases agree with TRBD1. From germline, CDR1 is SGDLS and CDR2 YYNGEE. The CDR3 length is 13 residues. V shed 4 bases and J 10 bases; nucleotides not matched to a gene: 6. CDR3 sequence (DNA): TGTGCCAGCAGCCGTGGACAGGGGGCTGCAGCTTTCTTT. Its protein is CASSRGQGAAAFF.

The genes are TRBV11-3 and TRBJ1-1; TRBD1 aligns across 8 bases. From germline, CDR1 is SGHNT and CDR2 YENEEA. The CDR3 sequence is 14 residues long. Unmatched junction bases numbered 5, after V lost 5 bases and J lost 3 bases. Written as DNA, the CDR3 is TGTGCCAGCAGCATACAGGGACAGGACACTGAAGCTTTCTTT. Protein: CASSIQGQDTEAFF.

The V call is TRBV7-6, the J call TRBJ1-3; D uncertain. The germline V and J ends were trimmed by 5 bases and 0 bases, with 20 bases remaining between them. This CDR3 is 18 amino acids long. The germline V gene encodes CDR1 SGHVS and CDR2 FNYEAQ. In DNA form, the CDR3 reads TGTGCCAGCAGCCCCAACTGGGGATTTCTAGCCTCTGGAAACACCATATATTTT. Amino acid sequence: CASSPNWGFLASGNTIYF.

J is TRBJ2-7 and V is TRBV11-3, with D possibly being TRBD1 (6 bases). Germline-derived CDR1 and CDR2 are SGHNT and YENEEA. V was trimmed by 1 base and J by 0 bases, leaving 7 bases between them. CDR3 length equals 14 residues. The CDR3 DNA sequence: TGTGCCAGCAGCTTAGGACAGGCCTCCTACGAGCAGTACTTC. It is translated as CASSLGQASYEQYF.

The chain links TRBV28 to TRBJ1-1; TRBD1 agrees at 8 bases. The CDR3 is 14 amino acids. V lost 3 bases, J lost 9 bases, and 9 bases stayed unmatched. Germline V gene lookup returns CDR1 MDHEN and CDR2 SYDVKM. CDR3 sequence: CASSFLFPRGQAFF. The DNA of the CDR3 is TGTGCCAGCAGTTTCCTCTTCCCCAGGGGGCAAGCTTTCTTT.

The rearrangement links TRBV27 to TRBJ2-7, with TRBD2 as a possible D gene (5 bases). The CDR3 consists of 17 residues. Trimming removed 6 bases from V and 2 bases from J, with 23 bases in between. The germline CDR1 and CDR2 sequences are MNHEY and SMNVEV (reference sequence). CDR3 region: CASSPGSGRLTTYEQYF. The CDR3 region has the DNA TGTGCCAGCAGCCCGGGTTCGGGAAGACTTACTACCTACGAGCAGTACTTC.

In this sample, this clone turned up a few times. The V and J genes are TRBV9 and TRBJ2-5; TRBD1 might be the D (5 bases). Germline CDR1 and CDR2: SGDLS and YYNGEE. Trimming removed 0 bases from V and 1 base from J, with 7 bases in between. The CDR3 extends over 14 amino acids. CDR3 amino acids: CASSVGQPQETQYF. The CDR3 DNA is TGTGCCAGCAGCGTAGGACAGCCCCAAGAGACCCAGTACTTC.

In DNA form, the CDR3 reads TGTGCCAGTAGTATGTTGGAGGCCTACGAGCAGTACTTC. Translated, it gives CASSMLEAYEQYF. This chain uses TRBV19 with TRBJ2-7, with a weak D call TRBD2 (5 bases). There are 13 residues in the CDR3. V was trimmed by 3 bases and J by 2 bases, leaving 8 bases between them. Germline V gives CDR1 LNHDA, CDR2 SQIVND (reference sequence).

The CDR3, as DNA: TGTGCCAGCAGCTTTGGACAGCGACAGATCCAAGAGACCCAGTACTTC. It codes for CASSFGQRQIQETQYF. The chain links TRBV11-3 to TRBJ2-5; tentative D call: TRBD1 (6 bases). CDR3 size: 16 residues. Trimming left V 3 bases short and J 1 base short, with 15 bases between. Germline CDR1 and CDR2: SGHNT and YENEEA.

V usage is TRBV5-8 and J usage is TRBJ2-1, with TRBD2 matching 7 bases. The CDR3 runs to 14 residues. V lost 0 bases and J lost 4; bases outside the gene matches: 1. Germline V gene lookup returns CDR1 SGHTS and CDR2 YDEGEE. The CDR3 region is CASSLGLAYNEQFF. CDR3 coding DNA: TGTGCCAGCAGCTTGGGACTAGCTTACAATGAGCAGTTCTTC.

This sequence joins TRBV19 and TRBJ2-7; D possibly uses TRBD1 or TRBD2 (5 bases each). With 5 bases removed from V and 6 bases from J, the gap between germline ends came to 14 bases. The germline V gene encodes CDR1 LNHDA and CDR2 SQIVND (reference sequence). The CDR3 has 13 amino acids. The CDR3 is CASSPGREFEQYF. As DNA, the CDR3 is TGTGCCAGTAGTCCAGGCAGGGAGTTCGAGCAGTACTTC.

In DNA form, the CDR3 reads TGCGCCAGCAGCCCTGGGGACTCTGGAAACACCATATATTTT. Translation gives CASSPGDSGNTIYF. The V gene is TRBV5-1, the J gene TRBJ1-3; D unclear. The CDR3 runs to 14 residues. Germline V lookup: CDR1 SGHRS, CDR2 YFSETQ. V was trimmed by 4 bases and J by 0 bases, leaving 8 bases between them.

This chain uses TRBV7-9 with TRBJ2-5; D remains unclear. Trimming pared 5 bases from V and 2 bases from J, leaving 12 bases between. CDR3 length: 14 amino acids. CDR1 and CDR2 (germline): SEHNR, FQNEAQ (reference sequence). CDR3 nucleotides: TGTGCCAGCAGCCCCCCATTTCCTCAAGAGACCCAGTACTTC. Its translation: CASSPPFPQETQYF.

The chain is built from TRBV15 and TRBJ1-6, with no clear D. In germline, CDR1 is LNHNV, CDR2 YYDKDF (reference sequence). Trimming pared 6 bases from V and 8 bases from J, leaving 14 bases between. The CDR3 covers 14 residues. CDR3 region: CATSYDIDDSPLHF. For the CDR3, the DNA is TGTGCCACCAGTTATGACATTGACGATTCACCCCTCCACTTT.

This sequence joins TRBV4-1 and TRBJ2-7; no definite D call. Germline values: CDR1 MGHRA, CDR2 YSYEKL. The CDR3 is made up of 14 amino acids. Trimming removed 1 base from V and 0 bases from J, with 7 bases in between. This CDR3 is CASSQGLSSYEQYF. The CDR3 DNA reads TGCGCCAGCAGCCAAGGGCTTAGCTCCTACGAGCAGTACTTC.

The V call is TRBV6-1, the J call TRBJ2-1; D may be TRBD1 (7 bases). Germline V gene lookup returns CDR1 MNHNS and CDR2 SASEGT. The CDR3 covers 16 residues. Between the trimmed V and J ends, which lost 2 bases and 4 bases, there was a span of 15 bases. CDR3 DNA: TGTGCCAGCAGTGAAACCCACAGGGGACTGTACAATGAGCAGTTCTTC. Translating gives CASSETHRGLYNEQFF.

This clone has just a few counts. The chain uses TRBV5-6 and TRBJ1-1; 8 bases agree with TRBD1. The germline V gene encodes CDR1 SGHDT and CDR2 YYEEEE. The CDR3 consists of 17 residues. Unmatched junction bases numbered 13, after V lost 4 bases and J lost 2 bases. CDR3 in DNA: TGTGCCAGCAGCCGACCCCGGGTTACAGGGGGTAACACTGAAGCTTTCTTT. Its protein is CASSRPRVTGGNTEAFF.

The chain links TRBV28 to TRBJ2-1; D tentatively reads TRBD1 or TRBD2 (6 bases each). Trimming took off 10 bases at V and 8 bases at J, with 15 bases between the two ends. CDR1 and CDR2 from the germline V gene are MDHEN and SYDVKM. This CDR3 contains 12 residues. The CDR3 DNA is TGTGCCACCTGGGGGGCTTTAGATGAGCAGTTCTTC. The encoded protein is CATWGALDEQFF.

This chain links TRBV5-8 with TRBJ2-1; 12 nucleotides agree with TRBD2. This CDR3 contains 18 residues. The V and J ends lost 4 bases and 4 bases, in that order; junction bases with no gene match: 12. Germline CDR1 is SGHTS and CDR2 is YDEGEE. CDR3 coding DNA: TGTGCCAGCAGCCCATCCCAGACTAGCGGGAGTTTGTACAATGAGCAGTTCTTC. Its protein product is CASSPSQTSGSLYNEQFF.

The rearrangement joins TRBV13 to TRBJ1-1, with D possibly TRBD1 on 5 matching bases. This CDR3 is 13 amino acids long. CDR1 and CDR2 (germline): PRHDT, FYEKMQ (reference sequence). With 6 bases removed from V and 4 bases from J, the gap between germline ends came to 12 bases. As DNA, the CDR3 is TGTGCCAGCAGAAGACCGGGGGGCACTGAAGCTTTCTTT. This codes for CASRRPGGTEAFF.

The chain has TRBV2 and TRBJ1-6; D might be TRBD1 (5 bases). The CDR3 extends over 12 amino acids. The ends were cut back, 1 base at V and 16 bases at J, with 11 bases in the middle. Per the germline V gene, CDR1 is SNHLY and CDR2 is FYNNEI. CDR3 sequence reads: CASSEGRDPLHF. In nucleotides, the CDR3 is TGTGCCAGCAGTGAAGGACGGGACCCTCTCCACTTT.